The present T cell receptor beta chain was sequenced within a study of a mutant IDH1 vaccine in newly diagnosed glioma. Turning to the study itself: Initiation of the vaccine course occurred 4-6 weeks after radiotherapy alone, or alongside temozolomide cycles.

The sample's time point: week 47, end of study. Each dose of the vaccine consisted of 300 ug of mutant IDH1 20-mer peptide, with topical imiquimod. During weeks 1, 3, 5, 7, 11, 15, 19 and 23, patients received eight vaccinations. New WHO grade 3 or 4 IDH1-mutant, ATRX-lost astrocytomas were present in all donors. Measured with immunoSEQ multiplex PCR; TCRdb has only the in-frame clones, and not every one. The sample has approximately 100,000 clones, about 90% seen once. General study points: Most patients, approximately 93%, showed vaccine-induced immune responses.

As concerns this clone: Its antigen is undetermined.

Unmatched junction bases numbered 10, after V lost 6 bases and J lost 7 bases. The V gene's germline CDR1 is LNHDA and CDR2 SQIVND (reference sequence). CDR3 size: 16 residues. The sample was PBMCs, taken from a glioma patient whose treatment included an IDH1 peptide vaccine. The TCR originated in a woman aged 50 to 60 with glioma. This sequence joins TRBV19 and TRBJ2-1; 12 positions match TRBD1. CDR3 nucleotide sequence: TGTGCCAGTAGCGAATACGGGACAGGGGGCGGGAATGAGCAGTTCTTC. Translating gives CASSEYGTGGGNEQFF. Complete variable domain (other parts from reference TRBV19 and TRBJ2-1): DGGITQSPKYLFRKEGQNVTLSCEQNLNHDAMYWYRQDPGQGLRLIYYSQIVNDFQKGDIAEGYSVSREKKESFPLTVTSAQKNPTAFYLCASSEYGTGGGNEQFFGPGTRLTVL.